This paragraph reports one T cell receptor (beta chain). The antigen is not known. Sequencing was performed with immunoSEQ multiplex PCR; in TCRdb, only in-frame clones are kept and a portion is missing. The sample has approximately 110,000 clones, approximately 90% seen once. V lost 5 bases to trimming and J lost 0 bases, with 25 bases between them. The CDR3 length is 19 residues. Germline assignment: CDR1 KGHSH and CDR2 LQKENI. The sample belongs to a study of graft-versus-host responses after intestinal transplantation. Study-level information: Multivisceral, liver-intestinal, or isolated intestinal transplants were given to recipients.

The source is a human donor who was the organ donor for an intestinal transplant. The source material was unstimulated CD4+ T cells sorted from spleen or lymph node cells, sampled before transplant. The V gene is TRBV18, the J gene TRBJ2-5; the D call may be TRBD1 or TRBD2 (6 bases each). The CDR3 bases are TGTGCCAGCTCAGCCACGGAAGGGGTTGATGGGGGGCACCAAGAGACCCAGTACTTC. Amino acids: CASSATEGVDGGHQETQYF.